One sample yielded the 11 T cell receptor beta chains listed below, sequenced in a study of T cells after yellow fever vaccination. TCRdb re-called the 5' RACE reads with MiXCR, one entry per CDR3 protein. This repertoire shows about 340,000 distinct CDR3 sequences, 4% found once; its top ten account for around 24%. The source was PBMCs, collected 5 days after the yellow fever booster vaccination. Receptor source: a man aged 18 to 35 who received the YFV17D yellow fever vaccine.

The rearrangement uses TRBV12-3 or TRBV12-4 and TRBJ1-3; D is unresolved. V lost 7 bases and J lost 2, with 3 bases in between. This CDR3 has 11 residues. The CDR3 reads CASNPGNTIYF. The CDR3 nucleotides are TGTGCCAGCAATCCTGGAAACACCATATATTTT.

This clonotype came up many times. The chain couples TRBV9 to TRBJ2-5, with TRBD2 matching over 10 bases. V trimming: 0 bases; J trimming: 12 bases; junction bases outside the gene matches: 8. The CDR3 has 14 amino acids. Germline assignment: CDR1 SGDLS and CDR2 YYNGEE. The CDR3 sequence is CASSVEVSGGPKYF. The CDR3 nucleotides read TGTGCCAGCAGCGTAGAAGTTAGCGGGGGGCCAAAGTACTTC.

The table lists this clonotype with many counts. CDR3 amino acids: CASRRPGVGELFF. In DNA form, the CDR3 reads TGTGCCAGCAGGCGACCTGGGGTCGGGGAGCTGTTTTTT. The V gene is TRBV12-3 or TRBV12-4, the J gene TRBJ2-2; D unresolved. V shed 6 bases and J shed 7 bases, with 12 bases lying between them. This CDR3 comprises 13 residues.

In its sample, this clonotype was seen many times. The rearrangement joins TRBV7-3 to TRBJ2-3; 7 positions match TRBD2. This CDR3 has 15 amino acids. The germline CDR1 and CDR2 sequences are SGHTA and FQGTGA. The ends lost 5 bases at V and 0 bases at J; junction bases unmatched: 5. CDR3 coding DNA: TGTGCCAGCAGCCTGCGACTAGCAAGCACAGATACGCAGTATTTT. Amino acids: CASSLRLASTDTQYF.

This clonotype occurred many times. No DNA is shown, since the ends of the CDR3 on it are uncertain; the CDR3 is the one TCRdb lists. The chain has TRBV21-1 and TRBJ1-5. TRBV21-1 is classified as a pseudogene. The CDR3 adds up to 13 amino acids, both ends counted. This chain's CDR3 is CASWADGNQPQHF.

This clonotype was counted ten times or more. J is TRBJ1-6 and V is TRBV6-5, with D possibly matching TRBD1 (5 bases). This CDR3 comprises 19 residues. The germline V and J ends were trimmed by 0 bases and 0 bases, with 15 bases remaining between them. Germline values: CDR1 MNHEY, CDR2 SVGAGI. The CDR3 nucleotides read TGTGCCAGCAGTTACTCCCGACAGACCAGGAGCTCCTATAATTCACCCCTCCACTTT. The encoded protein is CASSYSRQTRSSYNSPLHF.

Many counts were recorded for this clonotype. The chain employs TRBV28 and TRBJ1-2; 7 nucleotides match TRBD1. Germline values: CDR1 MDHEN, CDR2 SYDVKM. V lost 6 bases, J lost 4 bases, and 8 bases stayed unmatched. The length of the CDR3 is 14 residues. The CDR3 sequence is CASRIEGAVYGYTF. CDR3 DNA sequence: TGTGCCAGCAGAATCGAGGGGGCTGTCTATGGCTACACCTTC.

This clonotype was seen many times. In DNA form, the CDR3 reads TGCGCCAGCAGCCAAGCTTTAGGGACTGGCTATGGCTACACCTTC. It specifies CASSQALGTGYGYTF. V is TRBV4-1 and J is TRBJ1-2; D perhaps matches TRBD1 (5 bases). Trimming shortened V by 1 base and J by 4 bases, and 13 bases separated the two germline ends. This CDR3 has 15 residues. Germline V lookup: CDR1 MGHRA, CDR2 YSYEKL.

This clonotype was seen repeatedly, ten times or more. The chain employs TRBV3-1 and TRBJ1-4, with D uncertain. From germline, CDR1 is LGHDT and CDR2 YNNKEL (reference sequence). Trimming removed 2 bases at V and 1 base at J, with 11 bases between. The CDR3 is made up of 16 amino acids. For the CDR3, the DNA is TGTGCCAGCAGCCAAATGGAGGGAGGAACTAATGAAAAACTGTTTTTT. Translation: CASSQMEGGTNEKLFF. The full variable domain, in which reference TRBV3-1 and TRBJ1-4 provide the parts outside the CDR3, is DTAVSQTPKYLVTQMGNDKSIKCEQNLGHDTMYWYKQDSKKFLKIMFSYNNKELIINETVPNRFSPKSPDKAHLNLHINSLELGDSAVYFCASSQMEGGTNEKLFFGSGTQLSVL.

In its sample, this clonotype was seen many times. The J gene is TRBJ2-3, the V gene TRBV5-1, with TRBD1 matching 12 bases. The CDR3 length is 16 residues. Germline assignment: CDR1 SGHRS and CDR2 YFSETQ. The V gene end was trimmed by 1 base and the J gene end by 3 bases; junction bases not matched to a gene: 3. The CDR3 DNA sequence: TGCGCCAGCAGCTTGAGGGGACAGGGGGCAACAGATACGCAGTATTTT. Its protein is CASSLRGQGATDTQYF.

This clonotype has ten or more counts. The chain is built from TRBV20-1 and TRBJ2-3; no reliable D call. This CDR3 region has 12 residues. V lost 1 base and J lost 1, with 3 bases in between. Germline V gene sequence: CDR1 DFQATT, CDR2 SNEGSKA (reference sequence). CDR3 in DNA: TGCAGTGCTAGAGGGGGCACAGATACGCAGTATTTT. Protein sequence: CSARGGTDTQYF.